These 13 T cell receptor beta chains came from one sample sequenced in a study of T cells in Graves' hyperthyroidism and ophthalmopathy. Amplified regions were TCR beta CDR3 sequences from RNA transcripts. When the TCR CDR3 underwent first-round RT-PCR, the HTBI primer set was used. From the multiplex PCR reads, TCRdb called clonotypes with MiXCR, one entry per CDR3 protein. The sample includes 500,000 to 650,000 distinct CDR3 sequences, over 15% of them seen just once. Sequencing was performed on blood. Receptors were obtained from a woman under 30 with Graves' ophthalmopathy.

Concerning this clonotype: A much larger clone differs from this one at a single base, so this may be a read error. CDR3 DNA sequence: TGTGTCAGCAGAGCGGGAGTCGGAGATACGCAGTATTTT. Translating it yields CVSRAGVGDTQYF. The J gene is TRBJ2-3, the V gene TRBV27; 8 bases align to TRBD2. Germline values: CDR1 MNHEY, CDR2 SMNVEV (reference sequence). The CDR3 is made up of 13 amino acids.

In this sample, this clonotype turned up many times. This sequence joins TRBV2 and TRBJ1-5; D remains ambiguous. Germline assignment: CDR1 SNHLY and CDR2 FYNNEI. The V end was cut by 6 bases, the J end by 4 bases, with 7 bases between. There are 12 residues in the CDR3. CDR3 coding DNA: TGTGCCAGCAGCGTCATGAATCAGCCCCAGCATTTT. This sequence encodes CASSVMNQPQHF.

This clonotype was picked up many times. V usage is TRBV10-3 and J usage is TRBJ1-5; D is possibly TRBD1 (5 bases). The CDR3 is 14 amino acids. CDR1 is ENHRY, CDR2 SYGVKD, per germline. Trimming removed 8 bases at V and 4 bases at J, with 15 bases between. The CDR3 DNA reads TGTGCCATCGGCCGGGACGGGGAGAATCAGCCCCAGCATTTT. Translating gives CAIGRDGENQPQHF.

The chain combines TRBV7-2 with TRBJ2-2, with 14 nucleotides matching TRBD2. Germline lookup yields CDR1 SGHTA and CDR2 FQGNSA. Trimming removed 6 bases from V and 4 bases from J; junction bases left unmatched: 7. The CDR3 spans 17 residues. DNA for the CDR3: TGTGCCAGCAGTACTCCCGGACTAGCGGGGGGCACCGGGGAGCTGTTTTTT. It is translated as CASSTPGLAGGTGELFF.

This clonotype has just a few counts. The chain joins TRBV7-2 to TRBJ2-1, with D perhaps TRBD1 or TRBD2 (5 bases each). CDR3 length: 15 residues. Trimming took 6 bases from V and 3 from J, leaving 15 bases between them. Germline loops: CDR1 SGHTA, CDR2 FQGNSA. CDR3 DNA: TGTGCCAGCAGACAAGTCCGGGACGACTACAATGAGCAGTTCTTC. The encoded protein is CASRQVRDDYNEQFF.

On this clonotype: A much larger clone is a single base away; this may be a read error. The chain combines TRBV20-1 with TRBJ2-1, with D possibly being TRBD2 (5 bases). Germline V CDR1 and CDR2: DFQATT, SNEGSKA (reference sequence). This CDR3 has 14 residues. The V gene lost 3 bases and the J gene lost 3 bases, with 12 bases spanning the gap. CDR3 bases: TGCAGTGCTAGGGGTCGGAGGTGCTACAATGAGCAGTTCTTC. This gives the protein CSARGRRCYNEQFF.

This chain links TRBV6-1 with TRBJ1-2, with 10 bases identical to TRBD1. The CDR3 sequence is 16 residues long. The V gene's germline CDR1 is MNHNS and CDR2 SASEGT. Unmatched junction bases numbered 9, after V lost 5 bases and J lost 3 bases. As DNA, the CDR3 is TGTGCCAGCAGTACGTACCGGGACAGGGGAGACTATGGCTACACCTTC. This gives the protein CASSTYRDRGDYGYTF.

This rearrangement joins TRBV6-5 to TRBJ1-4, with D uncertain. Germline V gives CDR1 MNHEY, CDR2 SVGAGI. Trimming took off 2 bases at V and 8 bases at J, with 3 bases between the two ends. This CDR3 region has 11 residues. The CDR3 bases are TGTGCCAGCAGTTACGAAGAAAAACTGTTTTTT. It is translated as CASSYEEKLFF.

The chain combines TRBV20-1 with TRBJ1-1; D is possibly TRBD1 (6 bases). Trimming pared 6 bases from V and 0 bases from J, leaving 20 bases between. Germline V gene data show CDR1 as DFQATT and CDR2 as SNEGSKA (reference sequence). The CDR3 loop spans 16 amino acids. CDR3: CSALLLRGPVNTEAFF. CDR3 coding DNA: TGCAGTGCCTTGCTACTCCGGGGGCCCGTGAACACTGAAGCTTTCTTT.

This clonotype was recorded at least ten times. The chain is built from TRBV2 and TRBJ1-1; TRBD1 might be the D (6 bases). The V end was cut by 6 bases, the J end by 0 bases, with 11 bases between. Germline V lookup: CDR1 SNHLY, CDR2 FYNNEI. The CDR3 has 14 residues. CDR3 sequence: CASRVQGLNTEAFF. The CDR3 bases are TGTGCCAGCAGGGTACAGGGTCTGAACACTGAAGCTTTCTTT.

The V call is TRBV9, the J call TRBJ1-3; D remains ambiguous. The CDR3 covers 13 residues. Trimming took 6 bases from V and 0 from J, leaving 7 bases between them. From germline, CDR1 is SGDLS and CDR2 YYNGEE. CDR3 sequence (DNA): TGTGCCAGCACTGGAAACTCTGGAAACACCATATATTTT. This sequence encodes CASTGNSGNTIYF.

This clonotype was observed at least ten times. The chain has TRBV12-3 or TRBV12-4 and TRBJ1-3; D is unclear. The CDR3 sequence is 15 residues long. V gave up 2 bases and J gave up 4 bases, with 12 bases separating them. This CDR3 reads CASSLSVFWGNTIYF. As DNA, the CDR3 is TGTGCCAGCAGTTTATCGGTCTTTTGGGGAAACACCATATATTTT.

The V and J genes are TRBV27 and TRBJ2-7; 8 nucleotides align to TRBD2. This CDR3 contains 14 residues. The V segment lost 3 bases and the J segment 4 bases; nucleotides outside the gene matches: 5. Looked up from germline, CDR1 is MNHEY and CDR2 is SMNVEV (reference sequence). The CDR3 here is CASSFMVAGYEQYF. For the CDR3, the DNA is TGTGCCAGCAGTTTTATGGTAGCGGGGTACGAGCAGTACTTC.